Listed here are 18 T cell receptor beta chains from one sample, sequenced in a study of cytomegalovirus exposure and HLA in healthy donors. The PCR had 60 Vbeta and 13 Jbeta primers. TCRdb's table, derived via immunoSEQ multiplex PCR, lists solely in-frame clones and lacks some. The table includes 100,000 to 150,000 clones, 70% to 80% detected once. The sequenced material came from PBMCs. Receptors originate from a man aged 35 to 55 in good health and CMV-seronegative.

J is TRBJ2-3 and V is TRBV27, with D maybe TRBD1 (5 bases). The V gene's germline CDR1 is MNHEY and CDR2 SMNVEV (reference sequence). The CDR3 contains 17 residues. V was trimmed by 2 bases and J by 2 bases, leaving 17 bases between them. The CDR3 loop reads CASSLRVGHLNTDTQYF. The CDR3 bases are TGTGCCAGCAGTTTACGAGTAGGACACCTAAACACAGATACGCAGTATTTT.

This chain connects TRBV5-8 to TRBJ2-2; TRBD1 matches at 8 bases. V gave up 0 bases and J gave up 4 bases; unmatched junction bases: 2. The germline gives CDR1 SGHTS, CDR2 YDEGEE. The CDR3 has 15 residues. The CDR3 region is CASSLGTGLTGELFF. The DNA of the CDR3 is TGTGCCAGCAGCTTGGGGACAGGGCTCACCGGGGAGCTGTTTTTT. Full variable domain (missing parts from reference TRBV5-8 and TRBJ2-2): EAGVTQSPTHLIKTRGQQATLRCSPISGHTSVYWYQQALGLGLQFLLWYDEGEERNRGNFPPRFSGRQFPNYSSELNVNALELEDSALYLCASSLGTGLTGELFFGEGSRLTVL.

This chain connects TRBV6-5 to TRBJ2-5; TRBD1 is a possible D gene (5 bases). CDR3 length: 14 residues. Germline V lookup: CDR1 MNHEY, CDR2 SVGAGI. V gave up 5 bases and J gave up 5 bases, with 15 bases separating them. CDR3 sequence reads: CASSTDSGRETQYF. The CDR3 bases are TGTGCCAGCAGTACCGACAGTGGACGGGAGACCCAGTACTTC.

V and J are TRBV5-1 and TRBJ2-5; 11 bases map to TRBD2. The germline gives CDR1 SGHRS, CDR2 YFSETQ. The CDR3 spans 16 residues. V lost 4 bases and J lost 0; bases outside the gene matches: 5. CDR3: CASSRLAGSNQETQYF. DNA for the CDR3: TGCGCCAGCAGCCGACTAGCGGGGAGTAACCAAGAGACCCAGTACTTC.

This chain links TRBV5-6 with TRBJ1-4; TRBD1 matches 7 bases. CDR1 is SGHDT, CDR2 YYEEEE, per germline. V trimming: 0 bases; J trimming: 6 bases; junction bases outside the gene matches: 8. The CDR3 is 16 residues long. The chain's CDR3 is CASSLASAGGYEKLFF. DNA for the CDR3: TGTGCCAGCAGCTTGGCCTCGGCAGGGGGTTATGAAAAACTGTTTTTT.

This clone was seen a handful of times. The sample holds other DNA sequences that translate to the same CDR3. V is TRBV7-2 and J is TRBJ2-3; 8 bases are a match to TRBD1. Germline CDR1 and CDR2: SGHTA and FQGNSA. The J segment lost 1 base and the V segment lost 2 bases, leaving 5 bases of the junction unmatched. The CDR3 is made up of 16 amino acids. The CDR3 DNA sequence: TGTGCCAGCAGCTTAAAAGGGACAGGAGGCACAGATACGCAGTATTTT. Residues: CASSLKGTGGTDTQYF.

The V and J genes are TRBV7-2 and TRBJ1-4, with D possibly being TRBD1 (5 bases). CDR1 and CDR2 (germline): SGHTA, FQGNSA. V was cut by 4 bases and J by 2 bases, with 11 bases left in between. The CDR3 consists of 15 residues. In DNA, the CDR3 is TGTGCCAGCAGCTCTCAGGGCGTCACTAATGAAAAACTGTTTTTT. It encodes CASSSQGVTNEKLFF.

The gene calls are TRBV9 and TRBJ1-2; the match to TRBD1 covers 8 bases. Per germline, CDR1 SGDLS and CDR2 YYNGEE. Trimming took 4 bases from V and 4 from J; bases not matched to a gene: 6. This CDR3 spans 14 amino acids. As DNA, the CDR3 is TGTGCCAGCAGCTTAGGACAGGGCTTCTATGGCTACACCTTC. Amino acids: CASSLGQGFYGYTF.

The chain employs TRBV21-1 and TRBJ1-3. TRBV21-1 is classified as a pseudogene. CDR3 length equals 16 residues. CDR3 sequence (DNA): TGTGCCAGCAGCAAAGAGGGCGGGGAATTCGGAAACACCATATATTTT. Residues: CASSKEGGEFGNTIYF.

As regards this clone: One junction end disagrees with the germline gene, perhaps due to a read error. Other nucleotide sequences in the sample specify the same CDR3. J is TRBJ2-1 and V is TRBV28; D remains ambiguous. Germline V gene lookup returns CDR1 MDHEN and CDR2 SYDVKM. The CDR3 has 11 residues. The CDR3 DNA reads TGCGCCAGCAGTTTATTGGGCCTTCAGTTCTTC. Protein sequence: CASSLLGLQFF.

The chain couples TRBV19 to TRBJ2-7; tentatively, D is TRBD2 (6 bases). CDR1 LNHDA and CDR2 SQIVND come from the germline V gene (reference sequence). CDR3 length: 14 residues. Trimming shortened V by 6 bases and J by 1 base, and 13 bases separated the two germline ends. The CDR3 loop reads CASSPGTVSYEQYF. CDR3 sequence (DNA): TGTGCCAGTAGCCCCGGGACTGTGTCCTACGAGCAGTACTTC.

The genes are TRBV7-9 and TRBJ1-1; D is unclear. With 5 bases removed from V and 4 bases from J, the gap between germline ends came to 14 bases. There are 14 residues in the CDR3. Germline assignment: CDR1 SEHNR and CDR2 FQNEAQ (reference sequence). The CDR3 here is CASSQLTGTTEAFF. The CDR3 DNA is TGTGCCAGCAGCCAACTAACCGGTACCACTGAAGCTTTCTTT.

The genes are TRBV28 and TRBJ2-4; no firm D call. Per germline, CDR1 MDHEN and CDR2 SYDVKM. V was shortened by 5 bases and J by 3 bases, with 17 bases between the two germline ends. The CDR3 length is 16 residues. The CDR3 is CASSNSSVVGKNIQYF. The CDR3 nucleotides read TGTGCCAGCAGTAACAGTTCGGTGGTGGGCAAAAACATTCAGTACTTC.

V and J are TRBV5-8 and TRBJ2-7; possible D gene TRBD1, 6 bases. Trimming shortened V by 0 bases and J by 0 bases, and 16 bases separated the two germline ends. Germline lookup yields CDR1 SGHTS and CDR2 YDEGEE. CDR3 size: 17 residues. The CDR3, as DNA: TGTGCCAGCAGCTTGGGCTTACACAGGGAGAGCTCCTACGAGCAGTACTTC. Encoded protein: CASSLGLHRESSYEQYF.

The chain joins TRBV2 to TRBJ1-5; a weak D match, TRBD1 (5 bases). The CDR3 has 13 residues. In germline, CDR1 is SNHLY, CDR2 FYNNEI. V was pared by 9 bases and J by 1 base, with 10 bases between. The CDR3 DNA sequence: TGTGCCAGTGGAGGGGAGAGCAATCAGCCCCAGCATTTT. This encodes CASGGESNQPQHF.

The genes are TRBV9 and TRBJ2-3; 8 bases align to TRBD2. This CDR3 has 13 amino acids. Trimming cost V 4 bases and J 5 bases; bases outside gene matches: 3. Germline loops: CDR1 SGDLS, CDR2 YYNGEE. DNA for the CDR3: TGTGCCAGCAGCTACCGGGGGGGAGATACGCAGTATTTT. As protein: CASSYRGGDTQYF.

A few counts support this clone. A far more abundant clone sits one base away, making this likely a read error. Likely a read error: the CDR3 ends without its conserved phenylalanine or tryptophan. The rearrangement joins TRBV6-4 to TRBJ2-3; 13 bases map to TRBD2. Germline-derived CDR1 and CDR2 are MRHNA and SNTAGT. J lost 6 bases, V lost 0 bases, and 0 bases had no gene match. This CDR3 is built from 15 residues. The CDR3 DNA is TGTGCCAGCAGTGACTCGACTAGCGGGGGGGATACGCAGTATATT. Its protein is CASSDSTSGGDTQYI.

This clone was found once. The J gene is TRBJ1-2, the V gene TRBV11-2, with 7 bases fitting TRBD1. The germline CDR1 and CDR2 sequences are SGHAT and FQNNGV. J lost 10 bases, V lost 5 bases, and 16 bases had no gene match. CDR3 size: 15 residues. CDR3 sequence (DNA): TGTGCCAGCAGCCCCTTAACTACGGGACAGCCCGTCTACACCTTC. Translation: CASSPLTTGQPVYTF.